This TCR beta chain was retrieved from a study of human T cells and chemical hapten exposure. The germline CDR1 and CDR2 sequences are LNHNV and YYDKDF (reference sequence). This CDR3 has 12 amino acids. Trimming removed 3 bases from V and 2 bases from J, with 3 bases in between. TCRdb re-called the RACE reads through MiXCR, storing one row per CDR3 protein. The sample has 150,000 to 200,000 distinct CDR3 sequences; 28% are singletons. Time point here: patch test 3, about 24 weeks after DPC sensitization. Treatment meaning: therapeutic diphenylcyclopropenone sensitization with weekly scalp DPC. The chain is built from TRBV15 and TRBJ2-3; D is undetermined. This receptor was identified in a young woman with alopecia areata. Some clones in this sample may be carry-over from other donors' samples. The source material was whole blood, sampled in connection with sensitization to the hapten diphenylcyclopropenone (DPC). CDR3 coding DNA: TGTGCCACCAGCAGGCCCACAGATACGCAGTATTTT. Protein: CATSRPTDTQYF.